The next 5 T cell receptor beta chains were all read from a single sample in a study of blood T cell repertoires in COVID-19. Data came from immunoSEQ multiplex PCR; TCRdb stores just in-frame clones and leaves some out. This sample carries 95,000 to 150,000 clones, nearly 90% of them seen once, and the ten largest clones take over 1%. The sequenced sample consisted of peripheral blood. The receptors stem from a woman aged 80 or older with acute or convalescent COVID-19.

This chain connects TRBV19 to TRBJ1-2; TRBD1 matches at 7 bases. The CDR3 has 13 residues. Looked up from germline, CDR1 is LNHDA and CDR2 is SQIVND (reference sequence). V lost 6 bases, J lost 3 bases, and 4 bases stayed unmatched. CDR3 sequence reads: CASSPQGDYGYTF. CDR3 nucleotide sequence: TGTGCCAGTAGCCCCCAGGGGGACTATGGCTACACCTTC.

This clone was seen only once. This chain connects TRBV4-2 to TRBJ1-6; D is unresolved. This CDR3 contains 14 residues. The germline V gene encodes CDR1 LGHNA and CDR2 YNFKEQ. V lost 8 bases, J lost 3 bases, and 11 bases lay in between. The CDR3 spells CASSSDIYNSPLHF. The CDR3 DNA follows: TGTGCCAGCTCAAGTGACATCTATAATTCACCCCTCCACTTT.

V is TRBV24-1 and J is TRBJ2-1; TRBD1 matches 7 bases. The CDR3 has 14 residues. The ends lost 4 bases at V and 8 bases at J; junction bases unmatched: 7. Germline CDR1 reads KGHDR; CDR2 reads SFDVKD. CDR3 loop: CATSERGGSDEQFF. CDR3 nucleotides: TGTGCCACCAGTGAGAGAGGGGGCTCCGATGAGCAGTTCTTC.

The chain employs TRBV23-1 and TRBJ1-5, with 7 nucleotides matching TRBD1. TRBV23-1 is an ORF; its function is uncertain. The CDR3 length is 15 residues. V lost 5 bases, J lost 0 bases, and 4 bases stayed unmatched. The CDR3 sequence: CASSTTGCSNQPQHF. In nucleotides, the CDR3 is TGCGCCAGCAGTACGACAGGGTGTAGCAATCAGCCCCAGCATTTT.

A single count supports this clone. This chain uses TRBV7-3 with TRBJ2-2, with D unclear. This CDR3 comprises 13 residues. V lost 1 base and J lost 5, with 5 bases in between. Looked up from germline, CDR1 is SGHTA and CDR2 is FQGTGA. CDR3 amino acids: CASSLRATGELFF. The CDR3 DNA reads as TGTGCCAGCAGCTTAAGGGCTACCGGGGAGCTGTTTTTT.